This T cell receptor beta chain derives from a study of T cell changes during pregnancy in multiple sclerosis. With 7 bases clipped from V and 3 bases from J, the junction kept 3 bases outside the gene matches. Germline lookup yields CDR1 MNHEY and CDR2 SVGAGI. There are 13 residues in the CDR3. Repertoires were generated with immunoSEQ multiplex PCR, while TCRdb's copy carries only in-frame clones and drops some. Seen here are approximately 70,000 clones, just over 90% observed once, and the top ten hold 0.43%. This receptor was taken from a female donor with multiple sclerosis, enrolled in a pregnancy study. Sequences were derived from CD4+ T cells from peripheral blood mononuclear cells, sampled before pregnancy. The chain combines TRBV6-5 with TRBJ1-3, with TRBD1 identical over 7 bases. The CDR3 coding sequence is TGTGCCAGCACAAGACAGGGTGGAAACACCATATATTTT. Translated: CASTRQGGNTIYF.